Listed below are T cell receptor beta chains from one sample, sequenced in a study of Tregs in tolerant kidney transplant recipients. Using immunoSEQ multiplex PCR, the repertoire was profiled, and TCRdb retains in-frame clones only, with some absent. The sample has 50,000 to 85,000 clones, roughly 92% seen once. Sample: CD8+ T cells from blood, taken before the transplant. Receptor source: a human donor who received a combined kidney and bone marrow transplant. The CDR3 runs from the conserved cysteine through the conserved F or W. Each record gives: V gene, D gene, J gene, CDR3 protein. D genes are given only for firm matches.

V gene: TRBV30
D gene: .
J gene: TRBJ1-3
CDR3 protein: CAWSLSGNTIYF

V gene: TRBV4-3
D gene: .
J gene: TRBJ1-1
CDR3 protein: CASSQDIGGRSTEAFF

V gene: TRBV7-3
D gene: TRBD2
J gene: TRBJ2-3
CDR3 protein: CASSRLAGGVDTQYF

V gene: TRBV5-6
D gene: .
J gene: TRBJ2-2
CDR3 protein: CASSFGGGTGELFF

V gene: TRBV9
D gene: .
J gene: TRBJ1-2
CDR3 protein: CASSVGQINYGYTF

V gene: TRBV4-3
D gene: TRBD1
J gene: TRBJ2-7
CDR3 protein: CASSQEQGSSYEQYF

V gene: TRBV5-6
D gene: TRBD2
J gene: TRBJ2-6
CDR3 protein: CASTQPGLVVAGANVLTF

V gene: TRBV2
D gene: .
J gene: TRBJ1-5
CDR3 protein: CASSAETDDQPQHF

V gene: TRBV4-1
D gene: TRBD2
J gene: TRBJ2-2
CDR3 protein: CASNTGLAGGHTGELFF

V gene: TRBV7-6
D gene: TRBD2
J gene: TRBJ2-1
CDR3 protein: CASSPRGGEQFF

V gene: TRBV6-1
D gene: TRBD1
J gene: TRBJ2-7
CDR3 protein: CASRTGTGDYEQYF

V gene: TRBV9
D gene: .
J gene: TRBJ2-7
CDR3 protein: CASSVVHGGEQYF

V gene: TRBV28
D gene: .
J gene: TRBJ2-7
CDR3 protein: CASSFGRGSSYEQYF

V gene: TRBV2
D gene: TRBD1
J gene: TRBJ1-2
CDR3 protein: CASSELGQGANYGYTF

V gene: TRBV6-5
D gene: .
J gene: TRBJ2-7
CDR3 protein: CASSWTGSSYEQYF

V gene: TRBV28
D gene: .
J gene: TRBJ1-1
CDR3 protein: CASSLHDGGYTEAFF

V gene: TRBV2
D gene: .
J gene: TRBJ2-4
CDR3 protein: CATLSDRLAKNIQYF

V gene: TRBV13
D gene: .
J gene: TRBJ1-1
CDR3 protein: CASSLGRATEAFF

V gene: TRBV30
D gene: TRBD2
J gene: TRBJ2-7
CDR3 protein: CAWTSGRNYEQYF